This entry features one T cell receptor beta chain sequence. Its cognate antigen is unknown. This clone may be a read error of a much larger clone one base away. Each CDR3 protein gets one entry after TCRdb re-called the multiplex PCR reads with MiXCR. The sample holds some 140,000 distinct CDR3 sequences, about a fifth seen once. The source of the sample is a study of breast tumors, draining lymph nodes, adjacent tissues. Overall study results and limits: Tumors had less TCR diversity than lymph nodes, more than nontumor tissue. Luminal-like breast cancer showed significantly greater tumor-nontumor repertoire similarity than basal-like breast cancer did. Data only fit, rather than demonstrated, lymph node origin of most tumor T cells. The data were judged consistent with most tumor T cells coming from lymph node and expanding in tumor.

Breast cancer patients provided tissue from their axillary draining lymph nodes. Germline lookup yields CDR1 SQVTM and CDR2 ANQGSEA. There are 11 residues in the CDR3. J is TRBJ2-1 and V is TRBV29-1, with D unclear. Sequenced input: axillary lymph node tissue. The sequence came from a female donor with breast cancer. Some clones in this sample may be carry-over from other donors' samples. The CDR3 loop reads CSETASNEQFF. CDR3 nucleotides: TGCAGTGAAACTGCTAGTAATGAGCAGTTCTTC.